This T cell receptor (beta chain) is from a study of identifying expanded T cells in peripheral blood. Study conclusions and caveats: Over around two and four weeks, about 15 and 18 clones changed, versus around 1.3 between replicates.

In regard to this clone: The antigen is unknown.

Assay: immunoSEQ multiplex PCR; the TCRdb copy retains only in-frame clones and omits some. The sample lists about 100,000 clones, approximately 86% occurring once. Germline loops: CDR1 MNHNY, CDR2 SVGAGI (reference sequence). V dropped 7 bases and J dropped 4 bases, with 11 bases sitting between them. The length of the CDR3 is 13 residues. The chain links TRBV6-6 to TRBJ1-3; D not certain. The origin of this receptor is a person aged 18 to 70 in good health. The sequenced material came from blood. For the CDR3, the DNA is TGTGCCAGCACCCTGGTCAGAGGAAACACCATATATTTT. Translated: CASTLVRGNTIYF.